This TCR beta chain was sequenced in a study of control samples from healthy donors and cancer patients. CDR1 and CDR2 (germline): KGHSY, FQNENV. Trimming stripped 4 bases from V and 7 bases from J, with 16 bases between. CDR3 size: 15 residues. Sequenced by immunoSEQ multiplex PCR; TCRdb stores in-frame clones only, minus some. The profile shows approximately 230,000 clones, approximately 80% of them singletons. The gene calls are TRBV16 and TRBJ2-2; D is perhaps TRBD2 (7 bases). The origin of this receptor is a woman aged 55-69 years with lung cancer. Sequences were obtained from PBMCs. DNA for the CDR3: TGTGCCAGCAGCCCCTCGGGGGGCTCGAACGGGGAGCTGTTTTTT. Amino acids: CASSPSGGSNGELFF. Looking up the rest from reference TRBV16 and TRBJ2-2 gives the full variable domain: GEEVAQTPKHLVRGEGQKAKLYCAPIKGHSYVFWYQQVLKNEFKFLISFQNENVFDETGMPKERFSAKCLPNSPCSLEIQATKLEDSAVYFCASSPSGGSNGELFFGEGSRLTVL.